This TCR beta chain appears in the sequencing data of a study of shared clonotypes between healthy human individuals (dated by TCRdb to between 2020 and 2021). General notes on the study: The cohort included three men and two women between 18 and 49 years of age. To increase sequencing depth and limit assay-specific biases, different laboratories used diverse techniques to prepare libraries and sequence TCR repertoires. To estimate repertoire size and how much clonotype sharing occurs between individuals, the study deeply sequenced the blood TCR repertoires of a handful of healthy adults. Per donor, three plates each were used for CD4 naive and CD4 memory, two for CD8 naive, and one for CD8 memory. Between about 0.85 and 9.5 billion PBMCs per donor were obtained by leukapheresis. Paper-wide results and their limitations: Incomplete sequencing was indicated by rarefaction of sorted-subset datasets, despite the large sequencing depth. Pairwise subsampling indicated that sequencing depth was expected to affect the degree of clonotype sharing among donors. Naive subsets generally had larger estimated clonotype richness than memory subsets did. The small number of donors limited the genetic and exposure-history diversity represented. Across a handful of donors, approximately 4.6% of naive CD4, roughly 3.5% of naive CD8, about 2.3% of memory CD4, and 0.3% to 0.45% of memory CD8 clonotypes were shared. Sampling was restricted to blood, and TCR repertoires in tissues likely differ from the TCR repertoires found in blood. Compared with non-shared clonotypes, the clonotypes found in all four sorted-subset donors had higher generation probabilities.

Donors were healthy HIV-negative adults with no recently reported acute infections or vaccinations. Only Caucasian adults living in Nashville, Tennessee, USA were represented among the donors. CD4+ T cells were enriched by magnetic negative selection; naive cells were then positively selected on CD45RA, and the negative fraction formed the memory subset. Blood was collected by leukapheresis, and PBMCs were isolated by Ficoll-Histopaque density gradient centrifugation and then cryopreserved in liquid nitrogen vapor phase. Analytical flow cytometry was used to check the purity and quantity of each magnetically sorted T cell population. From each sorted fraction, genomic DNA was isolated and quantified by UV absorbance on a Nanodrop 2000c. This clone was detected once. Its cognate antigen has yet to be identified. Per-nucleotide qualities are absent, and no much larger clonotype sits a single base away.

TCR CDR3 regions were amplified from genomic DNA by multiplex PCR using the deep immunoSEQ assay. For each cell subset, the extracted genomic DNA was distributed evenly across all wells of several immunoSEQ 96-well plates, and each plate served as one replicate. For sorted subsets, 150 to 250 ng of genomic DNA, equivalent to about 30,000 T cell genomes, went into each replicate PCR. Purified libraries were measured with a Qubit 3.0 fluorometer, size-checked on a Bioanalyzer 2100, and measured again with the KAPA Library Quantification kit. Every immunoSEQ 96-well plate was sequenced on a dedicated single-read 150-cycle Illumina NextSeq 550 flow cell. The authors processed their data as follows. Because the immunoSEQ output included only junctional sequences and no quality scores, the filtering could not be the same as the filtering used for full-length reads. Sequences were annotated with PyIR, a Python wrapper for IgBLAST v1.9, using IMGT germline references to assign V/J genes and CDR3. Any read was removed if the V/J assignment was weak (E-value above 1e-6), the CDR3 was missing, or the read contained stop codons, out-of-frame junctions, or ambiguous translated residues. V3J clonotypes were defined by identical inferred V gene, J gene, and CDR3 amino acid sequence. The percentage overlap between two repertoires was calculated by dividing the number of shared unique clonotypes by the size of the smaller repertoire. Three approaches were used to assess repertoire richness: RTK rarefaction, the Chao1 estimator, and Recon v2.1 estimates of unobserved clonotypes. Generation probabilities were computed with OLGA for all TCRbeta clonotypes obtained by the gDNA method from four donors. Sourced from immuneACCESS, this table was stored by TCRdb with only in-frame sequences that have V and J called. A share of the clones is absent; for the studies checked, an unresolved V gene accounts for under half, and the remainder has no known explanation. V and J calls and clone size are given by that table; D and trimming were obtained from the DNA. The sample records 2 million to 2.5 million clones, about 94% of which are singletons. The ten largest clones represent less than 0.15% of the sample.

V is cut back by 4 bases and J by 7 bases, with 7 bases in the junction unmatched. Via the germline V gene (reference sequence), CDR1 is GTSNPN and CDR2 SVGIG. There are 13 amino acids in the CDR3, from cysteine to phenylalanine inclusive. Kept here is only the CDR3 DNA, which spans 39 bases and is read in frame from base 1. The rearrangement joined TRBV30 to TRBJ1-5; the junction holds 7 bases that match TRBD1. This TCR derives from a man younger than 35 in good health. Specimen: naive CD4+ T cells sorted from blood. In the paper's terms, the cell subset or site label means: CD45RA+ positively selected. The CDR3 amino acid sequence is: CAWNVGGRQPQHF. The nucleotide sequence is TGTGCCTGGAATGTAGGGGGCAGGCAGCCCCAGCATTTT. The CDR3 plus the reference TRBV30 and TRBJ1-5 genes for the other parts give the full variable domain: SQTIHQWPATLVQPVGSPLSLECTVEGTSNPNLYWYRQAAGRGLQLLFYSVGIGQISSEVPQNLSASRPQDRQFILSSKKLLLSDSGFYLCAWNVGGRQPQHFGDGTRLSIL.